These 2 T cell receptor beta chains came from one sample sequenced in a study of control samples from healthy donors and cancer patients (dated by TCRdb to between 2020 and 2021). Preparation of the library involved the immunoSEQ multiplex PCR assay. TCRdb carries this immuneACCESS record with in-frame sequences only. Its versions omit some clonotypes, under half of them owing to an unresolved V gene in the studies checked, with the rest unexplained. The sample table lists around 130,000 clones, roughly 90% of them with a count of one. The ten largest clones represent approximately 8% of the sample. The sequenced sample was PBMCs. The receptors here all came from a man aged 45-65 years with head and neck cancer.

This chain links TRBV4-2 with TRBJ2-1, with D perhaps being TRBD1 or TRBD2 (5 bases each). Germline loops: CDR1 LGHNA, CDR2 YNFKEQ. The CDR3 is 16 amino acids. With 4 bases removed from V and 5 bases from J, the gap between germline ends came to 18 bases. Written as DNA, the CDR3 is TGTGCCAGCAGCCCCATTTCAAGGGACCCTGACAATGAGCAGTTCTTC. This translates into CASSPISRDPDNEQFF.

The chain recombines TRBV9 with TRBJ2-5, with D possibly matching TRBD1 (5 bases). Germline CDR1 SGDLS, CDR2 YYNGEE. The CDR3 sequence is 14 residues long. Between the trimmed V and J ends, which lost 5 bases and 3 bases, there was a span of 14 bases. This CDR3 is CASRTSDSEETQYF. The CDR3 nucleotides read TGTGCCAGCAGAACCTCTGACAGCGAAGAGACCCAGTACTTC.